This T cell receptor beta chain appears in the sequencing data of a study of cytomegalovirus exposure and HLA in healthy donors. The donors were part of the 120-subject validation cohort, which stood apart from the roughly 730-subject first cohort. Per the germline V gene, CDR1 is ENHRY and CDR2 is SYGVKD. This CDR3 spans 13 amino acids. With 2 bases removed from V and 6 bases from J, the gap between germline ends came to 11 bases. Generated by immunoSEQ multiplex PCR, the TCRdb table keeps only in-frame clones and is missing some. The table has approximately 300,000 clones, more than 80% seen once. To note about this clone: What it binds is not known.

Points from the study as a whole: With high specificity and sensitivity, the classifier reportedly diagnosed cytomegalovirus status. Cytomegalovirus association was listed for under 200 TCR beta chains.

The J gene is TRBJ2-7, the V gene TRBV10-3; D is unclear. The sequenced material came from PBMCs. The TCR was taken from a woman younger than 30 in good health and CMV-seronegative. CDR3 in amino acids: CAISEIGSSEQYF. DNA of the CDR3: TGTGCCATCAGTGAGATAGGTAGCTCCGAGCAGTACTTC.